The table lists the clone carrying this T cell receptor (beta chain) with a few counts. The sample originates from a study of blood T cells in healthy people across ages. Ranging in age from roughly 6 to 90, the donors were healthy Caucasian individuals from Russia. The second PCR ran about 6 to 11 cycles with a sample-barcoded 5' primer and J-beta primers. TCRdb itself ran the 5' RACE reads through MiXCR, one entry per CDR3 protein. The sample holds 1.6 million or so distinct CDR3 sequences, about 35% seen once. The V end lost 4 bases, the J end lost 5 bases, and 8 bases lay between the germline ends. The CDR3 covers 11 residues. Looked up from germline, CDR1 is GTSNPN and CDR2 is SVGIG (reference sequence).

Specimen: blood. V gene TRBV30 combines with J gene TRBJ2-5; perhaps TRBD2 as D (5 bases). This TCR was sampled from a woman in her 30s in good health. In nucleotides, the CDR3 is TGTGCCTGGAAATGGAGGGAGACCCAGTACTTC. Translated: CAWKWRETQYF.